These 26 T cell receptor beta chains were sequenced from one sample in a study of molecular identifiers for immune sequencing clone quantification. One entry per CDR3 protein, called by TCRdb with MiXCR from the PCR reads. The sample has tens of thousands of distinct CDR3 sequences; almost 25% are singletons. Sequencing was performed on naive CD8+ T cells from blood, with Jurkat cell RNA spiked in. The subset is: FACS-sorted CD8+CD4-CCR7+CD45RA+ naive T cells. These receptors all come from a human donor in good health. Some libraries in this study had Jurkat cell RNA spiked in.

Ten or more counts support this clonotype. The rearrangement uses TRBV27 and TRBJ1-2; D perhaps matches TRBD1 (6 bases). V dropped 2 bases and J dropped 4 bases, with 14 bases sitting between them. Germline CDR1 MNHEY, CDR2 SMNVEV (reference sequence). The CDR3 covers 15 residues. CDR3 region: CASSLVGGPTYGYTF. The CDR3 nucleotides read TGTGCCAGCAGTTTAGTAGGGGGACCTACCTATGGCTACACCTTC.

The table lists this clonotype with a few counts. V and J are TRBV20-1 and TRBJ2-5; D is possibly TRBD2 (5 bases). V was clipped by 1 base and J by 5 bases, with 14 bases between them. CDR1 DFQATT and CDR2 SNEGSKA come from the germline V gene (reference sequence). The CDR3 spans 14 residues. CDR3 DNA: TGCAGTGCTAGAGCAACTTCGGGGTGGGAGACCCAGTACTTC. Protein product: CSARATSGWETQYF.

The V and J genes are TRBV24-1 and TRBJ1-2, with 7 bases aligning to TRBD1. CDR3 size: 14 residues. The germline CDR1 and CDR2 sequences are KGHDR and SFDVKD. J gave up 8 bases and V 6 bases, and 11 bases lay outside the gene matches. The CDR3 region is CATSSPLTGDGYTF. As DNA, the CDR3 is TGTGCCACCAGTTCCCCTCTAACAGGGGACGGCTACACCTTC.

This clonotype was counted many times. The chain couples TRBV19 to TRBJ1-1; no clear D gene. This CDR3 spans 15 amino acids. Germline loops: CDR1 LNHDA, CDR2 SQIVND (reference sequence). V lost 2 bases and J lost 2, with 12 bases in between. The CDR3 DNA follows: TGTGCCAGTAGTATATTTGGGCAGGTCAACACTGAAGCTTTCTTT. Protein: CASSIFGQVNTEAFF. Full variable domain (remainder filled in from reference TRBV19 and TRBJ1-1): DGGITQSPKYLFRKEGQNVTLSCEQNLNHDAMYWYRQDPGQGLRLIYYSQIVNDFQKGDIAEGYSVSREKKESFPLTVTSAQKNPTAFYLCASSIFGQVNTEAFFGQGTRLTVV.

This clonotype showed up many times. The CDR3 DNA reads as TGTGCCTGGAGCGTGACGCGGACACCCAGCTATGGCTACACCTTC. Protein sequence: CAWSVTRTPSYGYTF. This sequence joins TRBV30 and TRBJ1-2; maybe TRBD1 (5 bases). The CDR3 covers 15 residues. The germline V and J ends were trimmed by 3 bases and 4 bases, with 18 bases remaining between them. Per the germline V gene, CDR1 is GTSNPN and CDR2 is SVGIG (reference sequence).

This clonotype showed up many times. This CDR3 reads CASTQDQETQYF. CDR3 DNA sequence: TGTGCCAGCACGCAGGACCAAGAGACCCAGTACTTC. The chain combines TRBV6-1 with TRBJ2-5, with D uncertain. V lost 7 bases and J lost 0, with 6 bases in between. Germline loops: CDR1 MNHNS, CDR2 SASEGT. This CDR3 region has 12 residues.

About this clonotype: A single base separates this from a much larger clone, so it may be a read error. This chain joins TRBV5-6 and TRBJ1-3, with D perhaps matching TRBD1 (5 bases). The V end lost 6 bases, the J end lost 0 bases, and 13 bases lay between the germline ends. The CDR3 covers 15 residues. Per germline, CDR1 SGHDT and CDR2 YYEEEE. For the CDR3, the DNA is TGTGCCAGCACCCTCCTGGACACCTCTGGAAACACCATATATTTT. Its protein product is CASTLLDTSGNTIYF.

This clonotype was counted at least ten times. V is TRBV28 and J is TRBJ2-7, with no clear D. The CDR3 is made up of 13 amino acids. The germline V and J ends were trimmed by 7 bases and 0 bases, with 10 bases remaining between them. Germline CDR1 is MDHEN and CDR2 is SYDVKM. The CDR3 coding sequence is TGTGCCAGCACCAAGACCGTCTCCTACGAGCAGTACTTC. Translated: CASTKTVSYEQYF. Looking up the rest from reference TRBV28 and TRBJ2-7 gives the full variable domain: DVKVTQSSRYLVKRTGEKVFLECVQDMDHENMFWYRQDPGLGLRLIYFSYDVKMKEKGDIPEGYSVSREKKERFSLILESASTNQTSMYLCASTKTVSYEQYFGPGTRLTVT.

This clonotype has ten or more counts. V and J are TRBV5-4 and TRBJ2-7; D unresolved. Trimming stripped 0 bases from V and 0 bases from J, with 4 bases between. The CDR3 contains 13 residues. From germline, CDR1 is SGHNT and CDR2 YYREEE (reference sequence). CDR3 in DNA: TGTGCCAGCAGCTTGGAATCCTCCTACGAGCAGTACTTC. Protein product: CASSLESSYEQYF.

This clonotype has a count of ten or more. The chain has TRBV2 and TRBJ2-6; TRBD1 might be the D (5 bases). This CDR3 region has 14 residues. The V gene lost 10 bases and the J gene lost 7 bases, with 17 bases spanning the gap. Germline CDR1 is SNHLY and CDR2 is FYNNEI. For the CDR3, the DNA is TGTGCCATCCACATGGGGCTGGAAGCCAACGTCCTGACTTTC. As protein: CAIHMGLEANVLTF.

This clonotype was found a few times. The chain is built from TRBV27 and TRBJ2-3; 8 positions agree with TRBD2. J lost 2 bases, V lost 2 bases, and 9 bases had no gene match. This CDR3 comprises 17 residues. The V gene's germline CDR1 is MNHEY and CDR2 SMNVEV (reference sequence). The chain's CDR3 is CASSLLGLAGVTDTQYF. CDR3 DNA: TGTGCCAGCAGTTTACTCGGGCTAGCGGGTGTCACAGATACGCAGTATTTT.

In this sample, this clonotype turned up many times. The chain couples TRBV6-1 to TRBJ2-7, with TRBD2 matching 10 bases. Per germline, CDR1 MNHNS and CDR2 SASEGT. V was pared by 4 bases and J by 3 bases, with 3 bases of the junction left unmatched. This CDR3 region has 14 residues. The CDR3 reads CASSALAGVYEQYF. The DNA for the CDR3 is TGTGCCAGCAGTGCCCTAGCGGGAGTCTACGAGCAGTACTTC.

There are many counts of this clonotype. The rearrangement uses TRBV14 and TRBJ2-3; possibly TRBD1 for D (6 bases). The V gene's germline CDR1 is SGHDN and CDR2 FVKESK. The V gene lost 3 bases and the J gene lost 7 bases, with 14 bases spanning the gap. The CDR3 totals 14 residues. CDR3 DNA sequence: TGTGCCAGCAGCCACACCCAGGGGTCATATACGCAGTATTTT. Protein product: CASSHTQGSYTQYF.

This clonotype was counted between two and nine times. This chain links TRBV27 with TRBJ1-3; D gene ambiguous. Per the germline V gene, CDR1 is MNHEY and CDR2 is SMNVEV (reference sequence). The CDR3 has 13 amino acids. The V gene lost 6 bases and the J gene lost 4 bases, with 10 bases spanning the gap. The CDR3 loop reads CASRPDVGNTIYF. DNA for the CDR3: TGTGCCAGCAGACCGGACGTCGGAAACACCATATATTTT.

This clonotype came up many times. This chain uses TRBV4-2 with TRBJ1-4, with no clear D. The CDR3 has 14 residues. Deletions cut 0 bases from V and 7 bases from J, with 9 bases between. The V gene's germline CDR1 is LGHNA and CDR2 YNFKEQ. DNA of the CDR3: TGTGCCAGCAGCCAAGAGATGGGGTTTGAAAAACTGTTTTTT. This gives the protein CASSQEMGFEKLFF.

Of note for this clonotype: A much bigger clone sits one base away, suggesting this may be a read error. The chain combines TRBV7-9 with TRBJ2-3; 7 bases align to TRBD2. The V gene's germline CDR1 is SEHNR and CDR2 FQNEAQ (reference sequence). This CDR3 contains 16 residues. The CDR3 DNA is TGTGCCATCAGCCTCCCGGCTGGGGGGGGCACAGATACGCAGTATTTT. It specifies CAISLPAGGGTDTQYF.

Notes on this clonotype: Being one base from a much bigger clone, this may be a read error. The J gene is TRBJ1-1, the V gene TRBV29-1; 11 bases match TRBD1. The CDR3 contains 15 residues. V trimming: 0 bases; J trimming: 4 bases; junction bases outside the gene matches: 4. Per the germline V gene, CDR1 is SQVTM and CDR2 is ANQGSEA. The chain's CDR3 is CSVEEWDRGFTEAFF. CDR3 sequence (DNA): TGCAGCGTTGAAGAGTGGGACAGGGGGTTCACTGAAGCTTTCTTT.

The table lists this clonotype with many counts. The chain has TRBV5-6 and TRBJ2-7; D gene unclear. The CDR3 is made up of 12 amino acids. In germline, CDR1 is SGHDT, CDR2 YYEEEE. Trimming left V 1 base short and J 3 bases short, with 5 bases between. The CDR3, as DNA: TGTGCCAGCAGCTTGAGTAGCTACGAGCAGTACTTC. Encoded protein: CASSLSSYEQYF.

This clonotype was picked up many times. The V and J genes are TRBV21-1 and TRBJ2-1; TRBD1 is the table's D call and was not checked against the DNA. TRBV21-1 is a recognized pseudogene. The CDR3 covers 17 residues. CDR3 region: CASSTDGGGGAHNEQFF. DNA of the CDR3: TGTGCCAGCAGCACCGACGGGGGCGGGGGGGCCCACAATGAGCAGTTCTTC.

This clonotype showed up many times. This chain joins TRBV29-1 and TRBJ2-2, with 7 bases identical to TRBD2. The CDR3 consists of 14 residues. V gave up 7 bases and J gave up 2 bases; unmatched junction bases: 7. The germline gives CDR1 SQVTM, CDR2 ANQGSEA. CDR3 residues: CSGTLAVNTGELFF. The CDR3, as DNA: TGCAGCGGAACTCTAGCGGTCAACACCGGGGAGCTGTTTTTT.

At least ten counts were recorded for this clonotype. The chain uses TRBV7-2 and TRBJ2-3; no reliable D call. The CDR3 spans 14 residues. CDR1 SGHTA and CDR2 FQGNSA come from the germline V gene. Trimming removed 3 bases from V and 6 bases from J, with 13 bases in between. CDR3 DNA sequence: TGTGCCAGCAGCTTCCCGCCCCCCTATGATACGCAGTATTTT. Translation: CASSFPPPYDTQYF.

Comments on this clonotype: Possible read error: a much larger clone is one base away. Without the conserved terminal phenylalanine or tryptophan, this CDR3 likely stems from a read error. The rearrangement links TRBV28 to TRBJ2-3, with D unresolved. Germline lookup yields CDR1 MDHEN and CDR2 SYDVKM. Trimming took off 2 bases at V and 3 bases at J, with 9 bases between the two ends. CDR3 length: 14 residues. Here the CDR3 DNA reads TGTGCCAGCAGTTTAATTGGTGAGACAGATACGCAGTATCTT. This translates into CASSLIGETDTQYL.

Regarding this clonotype: This may be a read error, as it is one base from a much larger clone. The CDR3 does not close with the conserved phenylalanine or tryptophan, likely indicating a read error. V and J are TRBV29-1 and TRBJ2-3; 10 bases map to TRBD2. CDR3 size: 16 residues. Germline-derived CDR1 and CDR2 are SQVTM and ANQGSEA. With 5 bases clipped from V and 0 bases from J, the junction kept 8 bases outside the gene matches. The CDR3 reads CSVSSVLAGSTDTQYL. CDR3 nucleotides: TGCAGCGTTTCTTCCGTACTAGCGGGAAGCACAGATACGCAGTATTTA.

This clonotype was counted a few times. A read error may account for a junction end that differs from germline. This chain uses TRBV4-2 with TRBJ2-3; D is ambiguous. The CDR3 sequence is 14 residues long. The germline CDR1 and CDR2 sequences are LGHNA and YNFKEQ. This CDR3 is CASRQGVGTDTQYF. The CDR3 nucleotides read TGTGCCAGCCGCCAAGGTGTCGGGACAGATACGCAGTATTTT.

The sample holds a few counts of this clonotype. The chain employs TRBV6-5 and TRBJ1-4; possible D gene TRBD1, 5 bases. Looked up from germline, CDR1 is MNHEY and CDR2 is SVGAGI. The CDR3 consists of 14 residues. V lost 3 bases to trimming and J lost 8 bases, with 13 bases between them. CDR3 region: CASSYSREKEKLFF. DNA of the CDR3: TGTGCCAGCAGTTATTCCAGGGAAAAGGAAAAACTGTTTTTT.

This clonotype was observed at least ten times. The V gene is TRBV29-1, the J gene TRBJ2-1; D gene ambiguous. The CDR3 is made up of 12 amino acids. The V gene's germline CDR1 is SQVTM and CDR2 ANQGSEA. V lost 1 base and J 9 bases, leaving 10 bases between the germline ends. The CDR3 region is CSVEGPSGEQFF. CDR3 DNA: TGCAGCGTTGAAGGTCCATCGGGTGAGCAGTTCTTC.